This passage covers 17 T cell receptor beta chains from one sample sequenced in a study of blood T cell repertoires in COVID-19. This table comes from immunoSEQ multiplex PCR, and its TCRdb copy is limited to in-frame clones, with some not included. The table lists 250,000 to 300,000 clones, 85% to 90% of them singletons. Sequencing was performed on peripheral blood. Receptor source: a woman between 25 and 40 years old with COVID-19, enrolled during active disease.

V gene TRBV9 combines with J gene TRBJ2-1, with no clear D. Trimming removed 3 bases from V and 7 bases from J, with 11 bases in between. Germline-derived CDR1 and CDR2 are SGDLS and YYNGEE. The CDR3 spans 13 residues. The CDR3 DNA reads TGTGCCAGCAGCGCTAGTTATGGGAATGAGCAGTTCTTC. Residues: CASSASYGNEQFF. The whole variable domain, remainder taken from reference TRBV9 and TRBJ2-1, is DSGVTQTPKHLITATGQRVTLRCSPRSGDLSVYWYQQSLDQGLQFLIQYYNGEERAKGNILERFSAQQFPDLHSELNLSSLELGDSALYFCASSASYGNEQFFGPGTRLTVL.

The V and J genes are TRBV4-1 and TRBJ1-3; tentatively, D is TRBD1 (5 bases). Germline CDR1 and CDR2: MGHRA and YSYEKL. This CDR3 comprises 15 residues. Trimming left V 4 bases short and J 0 bases short, with 10 bases between. The CDR3 is CASSPRQPSGNTIYF. DNA for the CDR3: TGCGCCAGCAGCCCCCGACAGCCCTCTGGAAACACCATATATTTT.

The chain combines TRBV9 with TRBJ2-2; 9 positions agree with TRBD1. From germline, CDR1 is SGDLS and CDR2 YYNGEE. V lost 0 bases, J lost 2 bases, and 11 bases stayed unmatched. The CDR3 is 19 amino acids. The CDR3 protein is CASSVVGKTGGDNTGELFF. The CDR3 DNA reads as TGTGCCAGCAGCGTAGTTGGAAAGACAGGGGGTGATAACACCGGGGAGCTGTTTTTT.

This rearrangement joins TRBV4-2 to TRBJ2-7, with 8 positions matching TRBD2. J gave up 0 bases and V 1 base, and 8 bases lay outside the gene matches. CDR3 length equals 17 residues. CDR1 and CDR2 from the germline V gene are LGHNA and YNFKEQ. The chain's CDR3 is CASSQGVGSGASYEQYF. The DNA of the CDR3 is TGTGCCAGCAGCCAAGGGGTGGGTAGCGGGGCCTCCTACGAGCAGTACTTC.

The genes are TRBV30 and TRBJ1-5; possibly TRBD1 for D (5 bases). V lost 3 bases, J lost 3 bases, and 12 bases lay in between. The CDR3 spans 14 residues. The germline CDR1 and CDR2 sequences are GTSNPN and SVGIG (reference sequence). The CDR3 is CAWRHGAANQPQHF. The DNA of the CDR3 is TGTGCCTGGAGGCATGGGGCCGCCAATCAGCCCCAGCATTTT.

The chain combines TRBV7-2 with TRBJ2-3; the D gene is possibly TRBD2 (6 bases). Germline V gene lookup returns CDR1 SGHTA and CDR2 FQGNSA. With 1 base removed from V and 0 bases from J, the gap between germline ends came to 14 bases. The CDR3 totals 17 residues. The CDR3 region is CASSLVGLASSTDTQYF. The CDR3 coding sequence is TGTGCCAGCAGCTTAGTAGGCCTAGCGTCTAGCACAGATACGCAGTATTTT.

V usage is TRBV6-1 and J usage is TRBJ1-5, with D perhaps matching TRBD1 (5 bases). The V end was cut by 2 bases, the J end by 7 bases, with 12 bases between. The CDR3 contains 14 residues. Looked up from germline, CDR1 is MNHNS and CDR2 is SASEGT. CDR3 loop: CASSEFGGEQPQHF. CDR3 nucleotide sequence: TGTGCCAGCAGTGAATTCGGGGGGGAACAGCCCCAGCATTTT.

CDR3 region: CASSPRGRGNTIYF. CDR3 nucleotides: TGTGCCAGCAGTCCGAGGGGGCGCGGAAACACCATATATTTT. The J gene is TRBJ1-3, the V gene TRBV7-2; TRBD1 matches at 7 bases. This CDR3 region has 14 residues. The V and J ends lost 6 bases and 4 bases, in that order; junction bases with no gene match: 6. Germline CDR1 reads SGHTA; CDR2 reads FQGNSA. The full variable domain, rest sourced from reference TRBV7-2 and TRBJ1-3, is GAGVSQSPSNKVTEKGKDVELRCDPISGHTALYWYRQSLGQGLEFLIYFQGNSAPDKSGLPSDRFSAERTGGSVSTLTIQRTQQEDSAVYLCASSPRGRGNTIYFGEGSWLTVV.

A few counts support this clone. The V and J genes are TRBV28 and TRBJ2-1; 8 bases map to TRBD2. Trimming at V came to 5 bases and at J to 4 bases, leaving 10 bases not matched to a gene. CDR1 MDHEN and CDR2 SYDVKM come from the germline V gene. The CDR3 is 16 residues long. This chain's CDR3 is CASSGRRVAGYNEQFF. CDR3 sequence (DNA): TGTGCCAGCAGTGGCCGTAGGGTAGCGGGGTACAATGAGCAGTTCTTC.

This clone was detected only a few times. This chain joins TRBV28 and TRBJ1-4, with D possibly being TRBD1 (5 bases). The CDR3 runs to 16 residues. V was trimmed by 4 bases and J by 2 bases, leaving 14 bases between them. The germline CDR1 and CDR2 sequences are MDHEN and SYDVKM. CDR3 DNA sequence: TGTGCCAGCAGTTCCCCAGGGACTGTGACTAATGAAAAACTGTTTTTT. Residues: CASSSPGTVTNEKLFF. Variable domain in full (rest from reference TRBV28 and TRBJ1-4): DVKVTQSSRYLVKRTGEKVFLECVQDMDHENMFWYRQDPGLGLRLIYFSYDVKMKEKGDIPEGYSVSREKKERFSLILESASTNQTSMYLCASSSPGTVTNEKLFFGSGTQLSVL.

This chain connects TRBV19 to TRBJ2-3; tentatively, D is TRBD2 (6 bases). Deletions cut 6 bases from V and 8 bases from J, with 15 bases between. The CDR3 has 13 residues. Germline V gene lookup returns CDR1 LNHDA and CDR2 SQIVND (reference sequence). CDR3 bases: TGTGCCAGTAGCACCACTAGCAAATTTACGCAGTATTTT. Translating gives CASSTTSKFTQYF.

This rearrangement joins TRBV4-1 to TRBJ2-3, with 7 bases lining up with TRBD1. J gave up 2 bases and V 4 bases, and 3 bases lay outside the gene matches. The CDR3 covers 14 residues. Germline V gene sequence: CDR1 MGHRA, CDR2 YSYEKL. The CDR3 region is CASSPQGNTDTQYF. The CDR3 nucleotides are TGCGCCAGCAGCCCACAGGGGAACACAGATACGCAGTATTTT.

This sequence joins TRBV12-3 or TRBV12-4 and TRBJ2-7; TRBD2 matches 7 bases. With V trimmed by 8 bases and J by 2 bases, 3 bases remained unmatched. The CDR3 has 12 residues. The CDR3 loop is CASGRETYEQYF. CDR3 DNA sequence: TGTGCCAGCGGGCGGGAGACCTACGAGCAGTACTTC.

This sequence joins TRBV18 and TRBJ1-6, with TRBD1 matching 7 bases. The trim removed 2 bases at V and 8 bases at J, leaving 6 bases unmatched. There are 15 residues in the CDR3. Germline values: CDR1 KGHSH, CDR2 LQKENI. As DNA, the CDR3 is TGTGCCAGCTCACCATCGACAGGGTCGGATTCACCCCTCCACTTT. It specifies CASSPSTGSDSPLHF.

V is TRBV4-1 and J is TRBJ1-5; D perhaps matches TRBD1 (5 bases). Germline V CDR1 and CDR2: MGHRA, YSYEKL. This CDR3 is 15 amino acids long. V was clipped by 2 bases and J by 4 bases, with 12 bases between them. The CDR3 nucleotides read TGCGCCAGCAGCCAATCGGAAAGGGGTAATCAGCCCCAGCATTTT. Amino acid sequence: CASSQSERGNQPQHF.

The gene calls are TRBV6-5 and TRBJ2-7; 8 nucleotides line up with TRBD2. Looked up from germline, CDR1 is MNHEY and CDR2 is SVGAGI. There are 13 residues in the CDR3. V lost 9 bases to trimming and J lost 4 bases; unmatched junction nucleotides: 8. The CDR3 here is CASLTSDRYEQYF. The CDR3 coding sequence is TGTGCCAGTTTGACTAGCGATAGATACGAGCAGTACTTC.

V and J are TRBV6-5 and TRBJ1-2; D may be TRBD1 (5 bases). The CDR3 totals 14 residues. The V gene's germline CDR1 is MNHEY and CDR2 SVGAGI. V was shortened by 0 bases and J by 7 bases, with 12 bases between the two germline ends. This chain's CDR3 is CASSYSEGRSGYTF. The DNA of the CDR3 is TGTGCCAGCAGTTACTCGGAGGGGAGGAGTGGCTACACCTTC.